This TCR beta chain comes out of a study of T cell responses to AZD1222 COVID-19 vaccine. Study-wide results and caveats: Researchers report vaccine-associated CD4 TCRs spanning spike, with dominance at 160-218 and 743-854. Spike-specific TCR breadth and depth grew following two AZD1222 doses.

Note on this clone: The antigen is unknown.

Measured with immunoSEQ multiplex PCR; TCRdb has only the in-frame clones, and not every one. There are approximately 110,000 clones in the sample; more than 70% occur only once, and 6.5% lies in the top ten. This material consisted of peripheral blood, taken 28 days after the second AZD1222 dose. This receptor was taken from an adult who received the AZD1222 COVID-19 vaccine.

The CDR3 here is CASSLYTGVAEGGYTF. CDR3 bases: TGTGCCAGCAGCCTTTACACAGGGGTAGCGGAGGGTGGCTACACCTTC. This chain joins TRBV3-1 (or the pseudogene TRBV3-2) and TRBJ1-2, with 7 bases matching TRBD1. CDR1 LGHDT and CDR2 YNNKEL come from the germline V gene (reference sequence). CDR3 length: 16 residues. The J segment lost 7 bases and the V segment lost 4 bases, leaving 15 bases of the junction unmatched.